The rows below give T cell receptor beta chains drawn from one sample of a study of T cell repertoires in cytomegalovirus infection. TCRdb fed the reads into MiXCR, producing one record per CDR3 protein. Of 170,000 or so distinct CDR3 sequences in the sample, roughly 17% were seen once. Sequenced input: CD8+ T cells from PBMCs. The receptors were gathered from a human donor in good health (CMV status not recorded). Some clones in this sample may be carry-over from other donors' samples. Each CDR3 is given with its conserved first and last residue.

length	V	J	CDR3
15	TRBV7-6	TRBJ1-1	CASSPEDIWDTEAFF
15	TRBV7-4	TRBJ1-1	CASSLEVRMNTEAFF
16	TRBV7-8	TRBJ1-3	CASSLVGTGAGNTIYF
17	TRBV7-2	TRBJ2-2	CASSLNRGPPNTGELFF
12	TRBV19	TRBJ1-1	CASSIGHAEAFF
13	TRBV4-1	TRBJ1-1	CASSQAALAGAFF
17	TRBV25-1	TRBJ2-2	CASSFPATGWDTGELFF
15	TRBV7-2	TRBJ1-2	CASSLALRQNYGYTF
13	TRBV2	TRBJ2-3	CARSTGPTDTQYF
16	TRBV7-8	TRBJ2-3	CASSFKGVAVTDTQYF
12	TRBV30	TRBJ2-1	CAWSSGVNEQFF
18	TRBV7-9	TRBJ2-2	CASSFIRQGEHGTGELFF
15	TRBV6-2/TRBV6-3	TRBJ1-5	CASSTDRNSNQPQHF
14	TRBV28	TRBJ2-5	CASSLAGGPRTQYF
15	TRBV19	TRBJ2-5	CASSTSGGQLETQYF
12	TRBV12-3/TRBV12-4	TRBJ1-5	CASSYLGQPQHF
14	TRBV7-2	TRBJ1-1	CASSARRRNTEAFF
13	TRBV12-3/TRBV12-4	TRBJ2-1	CADRGLAVHEQFF
15	TRBV4-3	TRBJ2-7	CASSQGEIVGTEQYF
16	TRBV7-2	TRBJ2-1	CASSQSGGASYNEQFF
15	TRBV5-1	TRBJ2-2	CASSSAGGDTGELFF
17	TRBV5-6	TRBJ2-3	CASWGGRGSPSTDTQYF
15	TRBV12-3/TRBV12-4	TRBJ2-3	CASIPGRKYGDTQYF
15	TRBV7-6	TRBJ1-4	CASSLIAGYNEKLFF
14	TRBV7-6	TRBJ1-1	CASSLSGKGTEAFF
15	TRBV20-1	TRBJ1-5	CSASAGQGDYQPQHF
13	TRBV7-8	TRBJ2-7	CASSSRGYYEQYF
15	TRBV7-8	TRBJ2-1	CASSLVLLSGTGQFF
10	TRBV7-9	TRBJ2-1	CASSGMPEFF